The clone carrying this T cell receptor (beta chain) was counted once. Its antigen is unidentified. This record comes from a study of OX40 agonist ivuxolimab in advanced cancers. Study-wide context: A mean age of roughly 66 years, range roughly 23 to 79, was recorded, and 70% to 85% were male. Overall study findings and caveats: With doses of 0.1 to 3.0 mg/kg, CD4+ and CD8+ blood T cells had undergone clonal expansion by week 6. There were, on average, more expanded clones in CD8+ T cells than in CD4+.

Baseline, cycle 4 day 1, and cycle 7 day 1 were the blood sampling points. The protocol was immunoSEQ multiplex PCR, while the TCRdb copy is restricted to in-frame clones and leaves out a portion. This sample has 65,000 to 85,000 clones; roughly 87% occur once, and the top ten carry about 3.4%. The sequence was obtained from an adult with an advanced solid tumor such as melanoma, head and neck, liver or kidney cancer. This material consisted of CD4+ or CD8+ T cells sorted from blood, taken in a trial of the OX40 agonist ivuxolimab.

CDR3 protein: CASSLAGMNTEAFF. In DNA, the CDR3 is TGTGCCAGCAGCTTAGCAGGGATGAACACTGAAGCTTTCTTT. The rearrangement links TRBV7-9 to TRBJ1-1, with no clear D. CDR3 length: 14 amino acids. Germline CDR1 SEHNR, CDR2 FQNEAQ (reference sequence). V lost 0 bases to trimming and J lost 0 bases, with 5 bases between them.